This entry lists 9 T cell receptor beta chains sequenced from one sample in a study of T cell responses to AZD1222 COVID-19 vaccine. Method: immunoSEQ multiplex PCR; TCRdb's copy keeps in-frame clones and lacks some. The sample contains about 140,000 clones, approximately 92% of which appear only once. This specimen consisted of peripheral blood, obtained on day 0 of AZD1222 vaccination. The receptors were sampled from an adult in good health.

The J gene is TRBJ2-2, the V gene TRBV11-3, with no clear D. The CDR3 contains 13 residues. Germline-derived CDR1 and CDR2 are SGHNT and YENEEA. Trimming took off 3 bases at V and 4 bases at J, with 6 bases between the two ends. CDR3 DNA sequence: TGTGCCAGCAGCTTCTTTCCCACCGGGGAGCTGTTTTTT. Amino acids: CASSFFPTGELFF.

CDR3 sequence: CASSGTGAIYNSPLHF. For the CDR3, the DNA is TGTGCCAGCAGCGGGACAGGGGCGATCTATAATTCACCCCTCCACTTT. The V and J genes are TRBV2 and TRBJ1-6; 10 bases line up with TRBD1. Germline CDR1 and CDR2: SNHLY and FYNNEI. V was clipped by 6 bases and J by 3 bases; unmatched bases: 5. This CDR3 is 16 amino acids long.

V and J are TRBV19 and TRBJ2-3, with a tentative D call TRBD1 (6 bases). The germline V gene encodes CDR1 LNHDA and CDR2 SQIVND (reference sequence). V lost 8 bases to trimming and J lost 0 bases, with 15 bases between them. This CDR3 spans 15 amino acids. The CDR3 coding sequence is TGTGCCAGTGGGGGCGGTTACACTAGCACAGATACGCAGTATTTT. Translating it yields CASGGGYTSTDTQYF.

In its sample, this clone was seen a few times. The CDR3 bases are TGTGCCAGCAGTGACCGGGACAGGGTCTACGAGCAGTACTTC. It translates to CASSDRDRVYEQYF. This chain links TRBV6-1 with TRBJ2-7; 9 bases are shared with TRBD1. V dropped 3 bases and J dropped 3; count of bases not matched to a gene: 3. Germline values: CDR1 MNHNS, CDR2 SASEGT. The CDR3 totals 14 residues.

This clone was counted a single time. This chain uses TRBV28 with TRBJ1-5; D is perhaps TRBD1 (6 bases). Looked up from germline, CDR1 is MDHEN and CDR2 is SYDVKM. The CDR3 length is 15 residues. Trimming stripped 10 bases from V and 2 bases from J, with 18 bases between. The DNA of the CDR3 is TGTGCCATCAACAGGGCCACGGGTGGCAATCAGCCCCAGCATTTT. This encodes CAINRATGGNQPQHF.

Only one count was recorded for this clone. An end of the junction differs from the germline gene, which may be a read error. This chain uses TRBV27 with TRBJ1-1; 10 bases are a match to TRBD1. The CDR3 has 16 amino acids. Germline CDR1 reads MNHEY; CDR2 reads SMNVEV (reference sequence). This CDR3 reads CASSLIPGQGNSEAFF. The CDR3 DNA reads as TGTGCCAGCAGTCTAATTCCGGGACAGGGGAACTCTGAAGCTTTCTTT.

This clone was picked up one time. The rearrangement uses TRBV28 and TRBJ1-4, with D tentatively TRBD1 (5 bases). The V gene lost 8 bases and the J gene lost 7 bases, with 20 bases spanning the gap. The CDR3 loop spans 15 amino acids. Looked up from germline, CDR1 is MDHEN and CDR2 is SYDVKM. The CDR3 is CASPAPGVGGEKLFF. The CDR3 coding sequence is TGTGCCAGCCCCGCGCCTGGGGTTGGGGGTGAAAAACTGTTTTTT.

V usage is TRBV18 and J usage is TRBJ1-6; D is unclear. V was trimmed by 3 bases and J by 2 bases, leaving 11 bases between them. This CDR3 is 16 amino acids long. Germline V gene lookup returns CDR1 KGHSH and CDR2 LQKENI. The CDR3 here is CASSPPGSPYNSPLHF. DNA of the CDR3: TGTGCCAGCTCACCGCCGGGTTCGCCCTATAATTCACCCCTCCACTTT.

The genes are TRBV18 and TRBJ1-2; a weak D match, TRBD1 (5 bases). The V gene lost 2 bases and the J gene lost 2 bases, with 9 bases spanning the gap. The CDR3 loop spans 14 amino acids. Looked up from germline, CDR1 is KGHSH and CDR2 is LQKENI. The DNA of the CDR3 is TGTGCCAGCTCACCAACGGGACCCAACTATGGCTACACCTTC. It yields the protein CASSPTGPNYGYTF.